A single TCR beta chain is shown here with its context. This receptor's antigen is unknown. No much larger clonotype is one base removed from it; base qualities were not supplied. TCRbeta CDR3 regions were amplified from genomic DNA using the immunoSEQ Assay, a bias-controlled multiplex PCR. The original pipeline was this. The number of nucleated cells in each sample was estimated by amplification of reference gene primers within the assay. To quantify the absolute abundance of each unique TCRbeta CDR3 rearrangement, sequence reads were collapsed and filtered. Productive Simpson clonality was computed per sample as the square root of Simpson's diversity index over productive rearrangements. Here the immuneACCESS table is served through TCRdb, limited to in-frame sequences with V and J called. Missing clones are a known gap in these copies; in checked studies unresolved V genes cover under half, and the rest lacks a known reason. The DNA gave D and trimming, while V, J and clone size come from that table. The sample table lists some 460,000 clones, 75% to 90% of them with a count of one. The top ten hold 0.7% of the sample.

This entry belongs to a study of blood T cell repertoires in COVID-19 (dated by TCRdb to about 2020). In terms of the full investigation: The collaborator samples originated in the United States, Italy and Spain and spanned the acute and convalescent phases of COVID-19. The prospective study material was composed of cDNA or gDNA derived from T cells, B-cell-depleted T cells, or PBMCs. Deeply sampled blood TCRbeta repertoires from subjects exposed to, actively infected with, or recovered from COVID-19 were included in the dataset. A freely available public database, intended as a resource for researchers studying the immune response to SARS-CoV-2, is where the repertoires were released. The samples were drawn from two sources: the first 160 participants of the ongoing ImmuneRACE study, and some 1,300 subjects contributed by 6 global collaborators. Sample metadata almost always included a de-identified subject ID, COVID-19 status, age in years and sex. Where available, HLA class I and class II types were obtained from metadata supplied by the sample provider rather than from assay-based typing. General study outcomes and caveats: The amount of clinical and demographic metadata varied by source and participant and was provided uncurated.

For CDR1 and CDR2, the germline V gene lists SNHLY and FYNNEI. The CDR3 sequence holds 12 residues, the cysteine and phenylalanine included. Of all the DNA, just the CDR3 is kept, 36 bases in frame from base 1. Cut back by 10 bases and 7 bases, the V and J ends lie 14 bases apart. In the prospective study, participants were roughly 18 to 95 years old, resided in approximately 22 geographic areas of the United States, and were enrolled through a virtual design. In the prospective study, cohorts were assigned on the basis of participant-reported clinical history obtained from a screening survey and a study questionnaire. Recovered participants in ImmuneRACE Cohort 3 were defined by two consecutive negative NP/OP PCR tests, clearance by a healthcare professional, or resolution of symptoms. Each participant in the prospective study had whole blood, serum and a nasopharyngeal or oropharyngeal swab collected by mobile phlebotomists. Prospective study participants could optionally give additional blood draws and questionnaires over a roughly 2-month period. Before DNA extraction, prospective study blood samples were shipped either frozen or at room temperature.

The sequenced sample was PBMCs or T cells enriched from blood (not recorded which). The receptor was isolated from a woman aged 18 to 35 who had recovered from COVID-19. This receptor chain uses TRBV2 and TRBJ2-1, with the D gene not clear enough to name. Here is the DNA: TGTGCCAAAAGACCGGGTGGAAATGAGCAGTTCTTC. Its protein reads: CAKRPGGNEQFF. Extended through the reference TRBV2 and TRBJ2-1 proteins, this CDR3 yields the full variable domain: EPEVTQTPSHQVTQMGQEVILRCVPISNHLYFYWYRQILGQKVEFLVSFYNNEISEKSEIFDDQFSVERPDGSNFTLKIRSTKLEDSAMYFCAKRPGGNEQFFGPGTRLTVL.